One sample yielded the 15 T cell receptor beta chains listed below, sequenced in a study of graft-versus-host responses after intestinal transplantation. Using immunoSEQ multiplex PCR, the repertoire was profiled, and TCRdb retains in-frame clones only, with some absent. The sample carries thousands of clones, 85% to 95% recorded once. The input for sequencing was PBMCs, taken approximately 30 days after intestinal transplant. These receptors were collected from a human patient who received an intestinal transplant, so some T cells may come from the graft donor.

This chain uses TRBV19 with TRBJ1-2; D remains unclear. Between the trimmed V and J ends, which lost 10 bases and 6 bases, there was a span of 12 bases. Germline values: CDR1 LNHDA, CDR2 SQIVND (reference sequence). CDR3 length: 11 amino acids. CDR3 nucleotides: TGTGCCACCCGGACGACGGATGGCTACACCTTC. Translation: CATRTTDGYTF.

This rearrangement joins TRBV19 to TRBJ2-7; D may be TRBD2 (7 bases). The germline gives CDR1 LNHDA, CDR2 SQIVND (reference sequence). The CDR3 covers 17 residues. The ends were cut back, 9 bases at V and 0 bases at J, with 24 bases in the middle. Here the CDR3 DNA reads TGTGCCAGCTCCCCCGCCAGCGGGACACTAAGCTCCTACGAGCAGTACTTC. Translating it yields CASSPASGTLSSYEQYF. The full variable domain, with the rest looked up from reference TRBV19 and TRBJ2-7, is DGGITQSPKYLFRKEGQNVTLSCEQNLNHDAMYWYRQDPGQGLRLIYYSQIVNDFQKGDIAEGYSVSREKKESFPLTVTSAQKNPTAFYLCASSPASGTLSSYEQYFGPGTRLTVT.

The chain uses TRBV14 and TRBJ1-4; D is undetermined. The CDR3 consists of 14 residues. Per germline, CDR1 SGHDN and CDR2 FVKESK. The V gene lost 1 base and the J gene lost 8 bases, with 11 bases spanning the gap. The CDR3 loop reads CASSQVAPWEKLFF. In DNA, the CDR3 is TGTGCCAGCAGCCAAGTGGCACCTTGGGAAAAACTGTTTTTT.

The chain carries TRBV19 and TRBJ1-4; weak D call: TRBD1 (5 bases). The CDR3 runs 14 residues. CDR1 is LNHDA and CDR2 is SQIVND in the germline V gene (reference sequence). CDR3 sequence: CAGQGVVTNEKLFF. DNA of the CDR3: TGTGCAGGGCAGGGTGTCGTGACTAATGAAAAACTGTTTTTT.

This sequence joins TRBV5-1 and TRBJ1-2; D is perhaps TRBD1 (6 bases). V was shortened by 7 bases and J by 4 bases, with 17 bases between the two germline ends. The CDR3 loop spans 14 amino acids. The germline gives CDR1 SGHRS, CDR2 YFSETQ. CDR3 nucleotides: TGCGCCAGCCGGGTGTCAGGGGAAATCTATGGCTACACCTTC. Encoded protein: CASRVSGEIYGYTF.

The V and J genes are TRBV5-6 and TRBJ1-2, with 9 bases that match TRBD1. The CDR3 has 15 residues. V gave up 4 bases and J gave up 4 bases; unmatched junction bases: 8. Germline lookup yields CDR1 SGHDT and CDR2 YYEEEE. CDR3 in DNA: TGTGCCAGCAGCCGCCAGGACAGGGGACCCTATGGCTACACCTTC. Its protein is CASSRQDRGPYGYTF.

V gene TRBV7-8 combines with J gene TRBJ1-1; D gene uncertain. This CDR3 is 12 amino acids long. Germline V CDR1 and CDR2: SGHVS, FQNEAQ. The germline V and J ends were trimmed by 4 bases and 1 base, with 4 bases remaining between them. CDR3 loop: CASSYGNTEAFF. CDR3 bases: TGTGCCAGCAGCTACGGGAACACTGAAGCTTTCTTT.

The V call is TRBV9, the J call TRBJ2-5; 8 nucleotides line up with TRBD2. Germline CDR1 and CDR2: SGDLS and YYNGEE. With 0 bases clipped from V and 7 bases from J, the junction kept 8 bases outside the gene matches. This CDR3 contains 15 residues. The CDR3 DNA is TGTGCCAGCAGCGTAGCGCCGGGACTAGGGGTGACCCAGTACTTC. It translates to CASSVAPGLGVTQYF.

This chain connects TRBV10-3 to TRBJ2-7; TRBD2 matches at 7 bases. The CDR3 spans 16 residues. Germline V gene sequence: CDR1 ENHRY, CDR2 SYGVKD. V lost 9 bases and J lost 6; bases outside the gene matches: 20. CDR3 sequence: CAIRRHLLGGGREQYF. For the CDR3, the DNA is TGTGCCATACGGCGACACCTCCTGGGCGGGGGTCGCGAGCAGTACTTC.

This chain links TRBV9 with TRBJ1-1; tentative D call: TRBD1 (6 bases). Between the trimmed V and J ends, which lost 4 bases and 10 bases, there was a span of 20 bases. This CDR3 has 14 amino acids. Germline assignment: CDR1 SGDLS and CDR2 YYNGEE. CDR3 protein: CASSPGRGPFAAFF. In DNA, the CDR3 is TGTGCCAGCAGCCCCGGCAGGGGTCCCTTTGCAGCTTTCTTT.

The V call is TRBV5-1, the J call TRBJ2-3; 7 positions match TRBD2. The junction had 5 bases not matched to a gene; V was cut back by 2 bases and J by 5 bases. The CDR3 sequence is 14 residues long. Germline V lookup: CDR1 SGHRS, CDR2 YFSETQ. CDR3 sequence (DNA): TGCGCCAGCAGCTTTACGGGGGGAATAGATACGCAGTATTTT. Translating gives CASSFTGGIDTQYF.

The chain couples TRBV9 to TRBJ2-3; D gene unclear. This CDR3 region has 14 residues. Looked up from germline, CDR1 is SGDLS and CDR2 is YYNGEE. Trimming stripped 6 bases from V and 0 bases from J, with 11 bases between. As DNA, the CDR3 is TGTGCCAGCACCTCGTTGACGAGCACAGATACGCAGTATTTT. Its protein is CASTSLTSTDTQYF.

The rearrangement links TRBV9 to TRBJ2-7; 7 nucleotides line up with TRBD2. Germline V gives CDR1 SGDLS, CDR2 YYNGEE. This CDR3 contains 14 residues. V lost 1 base to trimming and J lost 2 bases; unmatched junction nucleotides: 3. The CDR3 reads CASSVTAGTYEQYF. The CDR3 DNA sequence: TGTGCCAGCAGCGTAACAGCGGGGACCTACGAGCAGTACTTC.

This clone was recorded once. The CDR3 here is CASSPRLEWEDYNEQFF. In DNA form, the CDR3 reads TGTGCCAGCTCACCACGTCTGGAGTGGGAGGACTACAATGAGCAGTTCTTC. The chain has TRBV18 and TRBJ2-1; possible D gene TRBD2, 6 bases. The CDR3 has 17 residues. The V end was cut by 1 base, the J end by 3 bases, with 16 bases between. Germline V gene data show CDR1 as KGHSH and CDR2 as LQKENI.

This chain links TRBV4-1 with TRBJ2-7, with D perhaps matching TRBD2 (5 bases). The CDR3 is made up of 17 amino acids. Trimming removed 3 bases from V and 0 bases from J, with 18 bases in between. In germline, CDR1 is MGHRA, CDR2 YSYEKL. DNA for the CDR3: TGCGCCAGCAGCCAGAGGGTCCCGGAGCTAAGCTCCTACGAGCAGTACTTC. Protein sequence: CASSQRVPELSSYEQYF.